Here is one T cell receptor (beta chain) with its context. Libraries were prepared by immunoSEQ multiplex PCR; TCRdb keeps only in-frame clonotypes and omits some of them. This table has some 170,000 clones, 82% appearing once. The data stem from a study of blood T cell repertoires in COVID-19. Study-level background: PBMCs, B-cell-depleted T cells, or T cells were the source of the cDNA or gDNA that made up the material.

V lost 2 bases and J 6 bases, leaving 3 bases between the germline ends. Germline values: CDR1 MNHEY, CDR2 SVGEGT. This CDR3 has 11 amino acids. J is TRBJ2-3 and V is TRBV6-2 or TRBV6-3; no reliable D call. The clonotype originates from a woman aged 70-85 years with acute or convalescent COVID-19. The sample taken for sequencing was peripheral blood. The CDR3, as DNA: TGTGCCAGCAGTTACGAGGATACGCAGTATTTT. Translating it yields CASSYEDTQYF.